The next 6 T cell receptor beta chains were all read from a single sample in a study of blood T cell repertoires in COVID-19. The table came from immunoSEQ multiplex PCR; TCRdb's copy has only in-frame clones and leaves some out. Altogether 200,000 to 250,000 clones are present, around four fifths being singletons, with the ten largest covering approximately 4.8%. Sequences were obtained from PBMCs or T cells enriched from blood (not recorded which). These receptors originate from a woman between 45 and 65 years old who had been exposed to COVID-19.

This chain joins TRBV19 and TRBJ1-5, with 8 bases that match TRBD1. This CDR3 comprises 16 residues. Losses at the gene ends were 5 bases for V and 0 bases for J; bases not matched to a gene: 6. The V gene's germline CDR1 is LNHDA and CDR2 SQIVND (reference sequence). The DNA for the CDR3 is TGTGCCAGTAGTGGGGACAGGTTCTATAGCAATCAGCCCCAGCATTTT. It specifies CASSGDRFYSNQPQHF.

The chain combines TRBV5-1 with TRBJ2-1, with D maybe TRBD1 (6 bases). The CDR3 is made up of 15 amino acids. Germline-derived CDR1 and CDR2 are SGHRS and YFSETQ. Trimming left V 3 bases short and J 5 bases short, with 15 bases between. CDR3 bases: TGCGCCAGCAGCTCCGGGACATCTCTAAACAATGAGCAGTTCTTC. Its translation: CASSSGTSLNNEQFF.

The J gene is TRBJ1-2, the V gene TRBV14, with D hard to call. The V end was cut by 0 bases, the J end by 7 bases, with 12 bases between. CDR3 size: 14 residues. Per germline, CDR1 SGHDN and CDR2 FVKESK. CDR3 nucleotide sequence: TGTGCCAGCAGCCAAGAGGGGTTTCGGGGTGGCTACACCTTC. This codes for CASSQEGFRGGYTF.

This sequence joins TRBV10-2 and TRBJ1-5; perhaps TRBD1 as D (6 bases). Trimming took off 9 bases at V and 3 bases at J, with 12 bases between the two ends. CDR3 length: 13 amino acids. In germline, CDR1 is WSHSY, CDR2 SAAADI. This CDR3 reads CASTQGSNQPQHF. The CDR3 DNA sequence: TGCGCCAGTACACAGGGCTCCAATCAGCCCCAGCATTTT.

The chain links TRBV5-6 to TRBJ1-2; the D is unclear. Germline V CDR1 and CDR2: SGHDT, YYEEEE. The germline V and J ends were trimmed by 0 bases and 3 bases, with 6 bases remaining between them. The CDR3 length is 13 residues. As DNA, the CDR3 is TGTGCCAGCAGCTTGGAGGGAGACTATGGCTACACCTTC. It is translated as CASSLEGDYGYTF.

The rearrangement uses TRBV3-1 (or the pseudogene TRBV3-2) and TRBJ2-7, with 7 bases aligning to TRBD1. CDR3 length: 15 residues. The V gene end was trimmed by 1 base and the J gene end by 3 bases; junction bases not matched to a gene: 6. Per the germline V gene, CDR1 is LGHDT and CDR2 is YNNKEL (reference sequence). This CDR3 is CASSQAQGPGYEQYF. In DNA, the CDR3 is TGTGCCAGCAGCCAAGCACAGGGGCCGGGCTACGAGCAGTACTTC.